Shown below are 20 T cell receptor beta chains from a single sample sequenced in a study of cytotoxic CD8 clonotypes in ibrutinib-treated CLL. Measured with immunoSEQ multiplex PCR; TCRdb has only the in-frame clones, and not every one. The data hold approximately 160,000 clones, with more than 70% observed a single time. Sequenced here: PBMCs, sampled at disease progression, from a patient treated with ibrutinib. The receptor source for this set is a human donor with chronic lymphocytic leukemia.

The count of this clone is one. The chain is built from TRBV5-1 and TRBJ2-2; D call uncertain. CDR1 SGHRS and CDR2 YFSETQ come from the germline V gene. This CDR3 is 15 amino acids long. With 4 bases removed from V and 2 bases from J, the gap between germline ends came to 12 bases. DNA of the CDR3: TGCGCCAGCAGCCGCGAGTACTACAACACCGGGGAGCTGTTTTTT. Translation gives CASSREYYNTGELFF.

The chain employs TRBV5-1 and TRBJ2-1, with a tentative D call TRBD2 (6 bases). The CDR3 consists of 15 residues. V lost 0 bases and J lost 8, with 15 bases in between. CDR1 is SGHRS and CDR2 is YFSETQ in the germline V gene. In DNA form, the CDR3 reads TGCGCCAGCAGCTTGGTTACGGGAGAAACCGATGAGCAGTTCTTC. This encodes CASSLVTGETDEQFF. Combining the CDR3 with reference TRBV5-1 and TRBJ2-1 gives the whole variable domain KAGVTQTPRYLIKTRGQQVTLSCSPISGHRSVSWYQQTPGQGLQFLFEYFSETQRNKGNFPGRFSGRQFSNSRSEMNVSTLELGDSALYLCASSLVTGETDEQFFGPGTRLTVL.

The chain joins TRBV11-3 to TRBJ2-7; 7 bases align to TRBD1. This CDR3 has 15 amino acids. The germline gives CDR1 SGHNT, CDR2 YENEEA. V shed 2 bases and J 9 bases; nucleotides not matched to a gene: 13. The CDR3 loop is CASSLPGQPFVGQYF. The CDR3 DNA is TGTGCCAGCAGCTTACCGGGACAGCCTTTTGTTGGGCAGTACTTC.

This chain links TRBV14 with TRBJ2-7; possibly TRBD1 or TRBD2 for D (5 bases each). CDR1 is SGHDN and CDR2 is FVKESK in the germline V gene. The CDR3 has 15 amino acids. V gave up 2 bases and J gave up 2 bases, with 13 bases separating them. CDR3 protein: CASSQLRDRTYEQYF. DNA of the CDR3: TGTGCCAGCAGCCAATTGAGGGACCGCACCTACGAGCAGTACTTC.

The sample holds a few counts of this clone. The V call is TRBV19, the J call TRBJ1-1; 9 bases fit TRBD1. V lost 6 bases and J lost 2; bases outside the gene matches: 1. The CDR3 loop spans 13 amino acids. The germline gives CDR1 LNHDA, CDR2 SQIVND (reference sequence). CDR3 in DNA: TGTGCCAGTAGGGGACAGGGCAACACTGAAGCTTTCTTT. The encoded protein is CASRGQGNTEAFF.

The J gene is TRBJ2-2, the V gene TRBV27, with D perhaps matching TRBD1 (5 bases). This CDR3 comprises 14 residues. Germline CDR1 reads MNHEY; CDR2 reads SMNVEV (reference sequence). V lost 7 bases and J lost 5, with 14 bases in between. CDR3 nucleotides: TGTGCCAGCACCAAAAGGGCAGGGACCGGGGAGCTGTTTTTT. It yields the protein CASTKRAGTGELFF.

In its sample, this clone was seen once. The V gene is TRBV5-1, the J gene TRBJ2-1; either TRBD1 or TRBD2 may supply D (5 bases each). The CDR3 is made up of 17 amino acids. Deletions cut 0 bases from V and 3 bases from J, with 16 bases between. CDR1 SGHRS and CDR2 YFSETQ come from the germline V gene. For the CDR3, the DNA is TGCGCCAGCAGCTTGGGGGTAGGTGGGGGAGTCTACAATGAGCAGTTCTTC. Amino acids: CASSLGVGGGVYNEQFF.

V gene TRBV7-2 combines with J gene TRBJ1-5, with D uncertain. The CDR3 covers 16 residues. Germline V gene lookup returns CDR1 SGHTA and CDR2 FQGNSA. V was shortened by 1 base and J by 6 bases, with 16 bases between the two germline ends. The CDR3 DNA follows: TGTGCCAGCAGCTTAGTTTCGGGTCGTTCGTTTCAGCCCCAGCATTTT. The encoded protein is CASSLVSGRSFQPQHF.

The rearrangement links TRBV7-2 to TRBJ2-1; no definite D call. V gave up 2 bases and J gave up 5 bases, with 1 base separating them. CDR3 length: 11 amino acids. Germline CDR1 and CDR2: SGHTA and FQGNSA. The CDR3 sequence: CASSLNNEQFF. The CDR3 region has the DNA TGTGCCAGCAGCTTAAACAATGAGCAGTTCTTC. The full variable domain, its missing parts supplied by reference TRBV7-2 and TRBJ2-1, is GAGVSQSPSNKVTEKGKDVELRCDPISGHTALYWYRQSLGQGLEFLIYFQGNSAPDKSGLPSDRFSAERTGGSVSTLTIQRTQQEDSAVYLCASSLNNEQFFGPGTRLTVL.

CDR3 bases: TGTGCCAGCAGCTCGCACGTTCCCTACGAGCAGTACTTC. This encodes CASSSHVPYEQYF. The gene calls are TRBV11-1 and TRBJ2-7; D gene unclear. The V gene lost 4 bases and the J gene lost 2 bases, with 9 bases spanning the gap. CDR1 is SGHAT, CDR2 FQDESV, per germline (reference sequence). This CDR3 has 13 residues.

This chain connects TRBV13 to TRBJ2-1, with D possibly TRBD2 on 5 matching bases. The V and J ends lost 0 bases and 5 bases respectively, with 14 bases between them. Germline V gene sequence: CDR1 PRHDT, CDR2 FYEKMQ (reference sequence). The CDR3 spans 16 residues. The CDR3 spells CASSLGLLAYDNEQFF. The CDR3 coding sequence is TGTGCCAGCAGCTTAGGCCTTCTAGCCTATGACAATGAGCAGTTCTTC.

This chain joins TRBV27 and TRBJ2-7; a weak D match, TRBD2 (6 bases). V was pared by 5 bases and J by 1 base, with 9 bases between. The CDR3 has 13 residues. Germline V lookup: CDR1 MNHEY, CDR2 SMNVEV (reference sequence). Here the CDR3 reads CASSRGLSYEQYF. The DNA of the CDR3 is TGTGCCAGCAGTAGGGGACTTTCCTACGAGCAGTACTTC.

V usage is TRBV19 and J usage is TRBJ2-1; perhaps TRBD2 as D (5 bases). The CDR3 has 13 amino acids. Per the germline V gene, CDR1 is LNHDA and CDR2 is SQIVND (reference sequence). V was cut by 4 bases and J by 5 bases, with 9 bases left in between. In DNA, the CDR3 is TGTGCCAGTAGTACGCGGAGGAACAATGAGCAGTTCTTC. Its translation is CASSTRRNNEQFF.

V and J are TRBV5-4 and TRBJ1-1; 7 nucleotides line up with TRBD1. This CDR3 contains 13 residues. Germline-derived CDR1 and CDR2 are SGHNT and YYREEE (reference sequence). V shed 4 bases and J 3 bases; nucleotides not matched to a gene: 3. This chain's CDR3 is CASSGRGYTEAFF. The CDR3 coding sequence is TGTGCCAGCAGCGGCAGGGGGTACACTGAAGCTTTCTTT.

The rearrangement uses TRBV14 and TRBJ1-4; D is perhaps TRBD1 (6 bases). There are 14 residues in the CDR3. Germline CDR1 reads SGHDN; CDR2 reads FVKESK. V was cut by 6 bases and J by 8 bases, with 16 bases left in between. The CDR3 is CASRTTGIGEKLFF. The CDR3 nucleotides read TGTGCCAGCAGAACTACAGGGATCGGGGAAAAACTGTTTTTT.

The chain carries TRBV6-5 and TRBJ1-2; the match to TRBD1 covers 11 bases. Trimming removed 6 bases from V and 4 bases from J; junction bases left unmatched: 4. In germline, CDR1 is MNHEY, CDR2 SVGAGI. The CDR3 spans 14 residues. The CDR3 region has the DNA TGTGCCAGCAGCTGGACAGGGGGCGGCTATGGCTACACCTTC. Translation gives CASSWTGGGYGYTF.

The DNA of the CDR3 is TGTGCCAGCAGTTACTCGCTCGGGACCCAGTACTTC. Translation: CASSYSLGTQYF. J is TRBJ2-5 and V is TRBV6-5; D gene ambiguous. Trimming took 0 bases from V and 7 from J, leaving 6 bases between them. Germline V gives CDR1 MNHEY, CDR2 SVGAGI. This CDR3 has 12 residues.

V usage is TRBV5-1 and J usage is TRBJ2-7; no reliable D call. From germline, CDR1 is SGHRS and CDR2 YFSETQ. The CDR3 has 14 residues. The V gene lost 3 bases and the J gene lost 4 bases, with 14 bases spanning the gap. The CDR3 sequence is CASSSADTLYEQYF. DNA for the CDR3: TGCGCCAGCAGCTCGGCAGACACCCTGTACGAGCAGTACTTC. The full variable domain, completed using reference TRBV5-1 and TRBJ2-7, is KAGVTQTPRYLIKTRGQQVTLSCSPISGHRSVSWYQQTPGQGLQFLFEYFSETQRNKGNFPGRFSGRQFSNSRSEMNVSTLELGDSALYLCASSSADTLYEQYFGPGTRLTVT.

The J gene is TRBJ1-3, the V gene TRBV11-3; D is unclear. Trimming left V 5 bases short and J 0 bases short, with 8 bases between. CDR1 is SGHNT and CDR2 is YENEEA in the germline V gene. This CDR3 has 14 residues. The CDR3 sequence is CASSAMSSGNTIYF. The DNA for the CDR3 is TGTGCCAGCAGCGCCATGAGCTCTGGAAACACCATATATTTT.

The chain combines TRBV11-2 with TRBJ2-1; 9 bases are a match to TRBD2. The V and J ends lost 1 base and 9 bases, in that order; junction bases with no gene match: 4. This CDR3 contains 14 residues. Germline V gene data show CDR1 as SGHAT and CDR2 as FQNNGV. CDR3 sequence (DNA): TGTGCCAGCAGCTTAGTGACTAGCGGCCGTGAGCAGTTCTTC. Protein sequence: CASSLVTSGREQFF.